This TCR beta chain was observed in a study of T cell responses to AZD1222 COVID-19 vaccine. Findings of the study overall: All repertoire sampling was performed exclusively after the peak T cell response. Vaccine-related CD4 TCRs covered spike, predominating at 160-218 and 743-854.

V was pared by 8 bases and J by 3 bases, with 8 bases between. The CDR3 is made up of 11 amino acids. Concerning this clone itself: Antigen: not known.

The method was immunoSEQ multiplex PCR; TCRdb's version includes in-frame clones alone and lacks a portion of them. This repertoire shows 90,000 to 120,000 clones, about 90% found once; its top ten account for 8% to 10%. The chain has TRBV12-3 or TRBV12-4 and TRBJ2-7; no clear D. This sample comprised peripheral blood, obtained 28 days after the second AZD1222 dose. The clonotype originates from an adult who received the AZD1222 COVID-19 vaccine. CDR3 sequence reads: CASGIGYEQYF. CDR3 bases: TGTGCCAGCGGGATAGGCTACGAGCAGTACTTC.